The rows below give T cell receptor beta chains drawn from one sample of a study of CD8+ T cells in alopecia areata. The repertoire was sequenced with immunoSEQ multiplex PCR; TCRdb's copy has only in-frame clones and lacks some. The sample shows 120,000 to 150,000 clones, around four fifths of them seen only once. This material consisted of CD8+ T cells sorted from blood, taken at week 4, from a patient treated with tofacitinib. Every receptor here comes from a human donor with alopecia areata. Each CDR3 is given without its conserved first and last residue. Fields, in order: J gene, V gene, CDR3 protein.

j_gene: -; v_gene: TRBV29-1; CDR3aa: SVGLAGSYEQY
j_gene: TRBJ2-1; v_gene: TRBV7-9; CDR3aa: ASSPGQGVDNEQF
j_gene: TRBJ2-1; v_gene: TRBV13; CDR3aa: ASSPEGQALTIRQF
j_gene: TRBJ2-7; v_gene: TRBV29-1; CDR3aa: SASDSYEQY
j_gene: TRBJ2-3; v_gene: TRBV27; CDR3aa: ASSLGAGGPFRDTQY
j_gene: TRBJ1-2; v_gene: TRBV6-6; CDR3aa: ASSYEGQTNYGYT
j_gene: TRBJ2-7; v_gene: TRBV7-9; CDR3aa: ASSLSGDHEQY
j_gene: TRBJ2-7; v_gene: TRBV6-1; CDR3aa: ASRAGLREGEQY
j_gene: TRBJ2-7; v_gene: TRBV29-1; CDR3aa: SVVLGVYEQY
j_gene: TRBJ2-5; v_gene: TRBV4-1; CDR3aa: ASSPQHTGEETQY
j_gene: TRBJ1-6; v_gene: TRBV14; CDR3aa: ASSHGGNSPLH
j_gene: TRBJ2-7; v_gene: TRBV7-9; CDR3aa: ASSPLKDGGY
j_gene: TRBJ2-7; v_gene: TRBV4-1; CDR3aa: ASSPDTGHYEQY
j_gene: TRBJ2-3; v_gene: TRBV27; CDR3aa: ASSLRRVGDTQY
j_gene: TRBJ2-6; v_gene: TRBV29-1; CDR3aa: SVEDLPSGANVLT
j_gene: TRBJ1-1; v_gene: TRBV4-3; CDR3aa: ASSQFLGTEAF
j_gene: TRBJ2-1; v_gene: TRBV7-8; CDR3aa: ASSPSGGGPFYNEQF
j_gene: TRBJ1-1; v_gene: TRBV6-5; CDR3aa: ASSYSANTEAF
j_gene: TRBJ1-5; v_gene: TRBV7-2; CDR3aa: ASSLAGEGSNQPQH
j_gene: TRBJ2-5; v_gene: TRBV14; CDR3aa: ASSQDGPAGPYQETQY
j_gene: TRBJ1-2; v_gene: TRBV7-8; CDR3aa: ASSLGTGQYGYT
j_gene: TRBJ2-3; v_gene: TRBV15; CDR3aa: ATSRPAGSPTGDTQY
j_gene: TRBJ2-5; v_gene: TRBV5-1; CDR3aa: ASSLGGTQY
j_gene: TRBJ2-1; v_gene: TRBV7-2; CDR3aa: ASSLLLAGGPTYNEQF
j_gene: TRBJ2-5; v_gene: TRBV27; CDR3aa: ASSPLDRRYQETQY
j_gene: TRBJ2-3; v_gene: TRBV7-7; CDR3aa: ASSPHSMADTQY
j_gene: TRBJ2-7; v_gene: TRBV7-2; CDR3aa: ASSFFPGYEQY
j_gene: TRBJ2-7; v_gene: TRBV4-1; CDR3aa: ASSPRRAAYSYEQY
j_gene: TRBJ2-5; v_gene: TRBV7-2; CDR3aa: ASSHGTSGGASLETQY
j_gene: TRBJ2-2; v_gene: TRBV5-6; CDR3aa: ASDGTGGGELF
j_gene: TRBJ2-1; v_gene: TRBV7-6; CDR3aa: ASSLGSPLESEQF
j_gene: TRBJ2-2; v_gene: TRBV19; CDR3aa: ASTPPQGVVTGELF
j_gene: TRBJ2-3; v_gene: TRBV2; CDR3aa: ASKTSAVNTDTQY
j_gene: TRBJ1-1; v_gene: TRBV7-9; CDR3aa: ASSGDFTEAF
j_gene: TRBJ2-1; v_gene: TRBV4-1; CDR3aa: ASSQEMELADEQF
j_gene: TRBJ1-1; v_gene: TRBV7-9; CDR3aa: ASSTAVQREVRD
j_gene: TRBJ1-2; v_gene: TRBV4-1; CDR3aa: ASSQVSTGTAYGYT
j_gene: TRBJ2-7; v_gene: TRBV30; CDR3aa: AWGPGQGYEQY
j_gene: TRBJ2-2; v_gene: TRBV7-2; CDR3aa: ASSPGQGDELF
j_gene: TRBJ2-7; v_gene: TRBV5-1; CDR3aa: ASSLGVGHGYEQY
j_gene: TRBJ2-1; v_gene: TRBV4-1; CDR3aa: ASSQEKIATDNEQF